Following are 18 T cell receptor beta chains from one sample sequenced in a study of cytomegalovirus exposure and HLA in healthy donors. Primers: 60 Vbeta forward and 13 Jbeta reverse. Sequencing was performed with immunoSEQ multiplex PCR; in TCRdb, only in-frame clones are kept and a portion is missing. The table lists around 210,000 clones, over 75% of them singletons. The sample taken for sequencing was PBMCs. These receptors originate from a boy aged 5-17 years in good health and CMV-seronegative.

J is TRBJ1-1 and V is TRBV5-1; perhaps TRBD1 as D (5 bases). This CDR3 spans 13 amino acids. V lost 2 bases and J lost 5, with 10 bases in between. Per germline, CDR1 SGHRS and CDR2 YFSETQ. The CDR3 spells CASSFRVGTEAFF. The CDR3 nucleotides are TGCGCCAGCAGCTTCAGGGTAGGTACTGAAGCTTTCTTT. The complete variable domain, with remaining parts taken from reference TRBV5-1 and TRBJ1-1, reads KAGVTQTPRYLIKTRGQQVTLSCSPISGHRSVSWYQQTPGQGLQFLFEYFSETQRNKGNFPGRFSGRQFSNSRSEMNVSTLELGDSALYLCASSFRVGTEAFFGQGTRLTVV.

The V call is TRBV15, the J call TRBJ1-1; no reliable D call. The germline CDR1 and CDR2 sequences are LNHNV and YYDKDF (reference sequence). V was cut by 9 bases and J by 1 base, with 12 bases left in between. This CDR3 comprises 13 residues. The CDR3 region is CATEDGRNTEAFF. In nucleotides, the CDR3 is TGTGCCACGGAGGACGGGAGGAACACTGAAGCTTTCTTT.

Comments on this clone: At one end the junction does not follow the germline gene, possibly because of a read error. V usage is TRBV7-9 and J usage is TRBJ1-4, with 7 bases identical to TRBD1. The CDR3 contains 15 residues. Per the germline V gene, CDR1 is SEHNR and CDR2 is FQNEAQ (reference sequence). The CDR3 region has the DNA TGTTCCAGCAGCTCTAGACAGGGCTTTGATGAAAAACTGTTTTTT. Amino acids: CSSSSRQGFDEKLFF.

DNA of the CDR3: TGTGCCAGCAGCTTTGGAGGAGGTTCCTCCTACGAGCAGTACTTC. It specifies CASSFGGGSSYEQYF. The chain links TRBV7-2 to TRBJ2-7; a possible D gene is TRBD2 (5 bases). CDR3 length: 15 amino acids. Trimming took 3 bases from V and 0 from J, leaving 12 bases between them. From germline, CDR1 is SGHTA and CDR2 FQGNSA.

The rearrangement uses TRBV19 and TRBJ2-3, with D maybe TRBD2 (5 bases). Germline CDR1 LNHDA, CDR2 SQIVND (reference sequence). This CDR3 is built from 17 residues. V was cut by 2 bases and J by 0 bases, with 15 bases left in between. CDR3 in amino acids: CASSILGSLASTDTQYF. The CDR3 DNA reads as TGTGCCAGTAGTATATTAGGATCTCTAGCTAGCACAGATACGCAGTATTTT.

The chain is built from TRBV14 and TRBJ2-3; D gene unclear. Germline V gene data show CDR1 as SGHDN and CDR2 as FVKESK. The CDR3 is made up of 15 amino acids. The germline V and J ends were trimmed by 4 bases and 4 bases, with 15 bases remaining between them. The CDR3 region has the DNA TGTGCCAGCAGCCTGTGGCTAGGAACACCAGATACGCAGTATTTT. This encodes CASSLWLGTPDTQYF. Complete variable domain (other parts from reference TRBV14 and TRBJ2-3): EAGVTQFPSHSVIEKGQTVTLRCDPISGHDNLYWYRRVMGKEIKFLLHFVKESKQDESGMPNNRFLAERTGGTYSTLKVQPAELEDSGVYFCASSLWLGTPDTQYFGPGTRLTVL.

The CDR3 protein is CASSRGSGNTDTQYF. CDR3 nucleotide sequence: TGTGCCAGCTCCCGGGGTAGCGGGAACACAGATACGCAGTATTTT. The chain joins TRBV18 to TRBJ2-3; 8 bases match TRBD2. The CDR3 loop spans 15 amino acids. The germline CDR1 and CDR2 sequences are KGHSH and LQKENI. Trimming cost V 6 bases and J 2 bases; bases outside gene matches: 7.

J is TRBJ2-5 and V is TRBV5-4; D perhaps matches TRBD2 (5 bases). V gave up 4 bases and J gave up 8 bases, with 21 bases separating them. Germline V lookup: CDR1 SGHNT, CDR2 YYREEE (reference sequence). The CDR3 has 15 residues. DNA for the CDR3: TGTGCCAGCAGCATGCAGGCTCCGGGGTTGGATACCCAGTACTTC. Its protein product is CASSMQAPGLDTQYF.

CDR3 sequence (DNA): TGTGCCAGCAGCTTAGGCCGACTAGCGGGTTACAATGAGCAGTTCTTC. It yields the protein CASSLGRLAGYNEQFF. This rearrangement joins TRBV7-6 to TRBJ2-1, with 10 nucleotides matching TRBD2. This CDR3 contains 16 residues. J lost 4 bases, V lost 1 base, and 4 bases had no gene match. Germline V gene lookup returns CDR1 SGHVS and CDR2 FNYEAQ.

The chain uses TRBV5-6 and TRBJ1-2; no clear D. The V end lost 1 base, the J end lost 5 bases, and 9 bases lay between the germline ends. There are 13 residues in the CDR3. CDR1 and CDR2 from the germline V gene are SGHDT and YYEEEE. CDR3 coding DNA: TGTGCCAGCAGCTTGAGCGGTGGGTATGGCTACACCTTC. Translating gives CASSLSGGYGYTF. The entire variable domain, with the rest obtained from reference TRBV5-6 and TRBJ1-2, is as follows: DAGVTQSPTHLIKTRGQQVTLRCSPKSGHDTVSWYQQALGQGPQFIFQYYEEEERQRGNFPDRFSGHQFPNYSSELNVNALLLGDSALYLCASSLSGGYGYTFGSGTRLTVV.

This clone occurred a few times. The chain combines TRBV2 with TRBJ1-4, with no clear D. The germline V gene encodes CDR1 SNHLY and CDR2 FYNNEI. Trimming cost V 3 bases and J 1 base, with 6 bases left between them. The CDR3 contains 14 residues. The CDR3 nucleotides are TGTGCCAGCAGTGACCCGGGAACTAATGAAAAACTGTTTTTT. Protein: CASSDPGTNEKLFF.

The chain employs TRBV6-5 and TRBJ1-6; no clear D gene. This CDR3 has 15 residues. CDR1 is MNHEY, CDR2 SVGAGI, per germline. Trimming removed 0 bases at V and 7 bases at J, with 10 bases between. CDR3 nucleotide sequence: TGTGCCAGCAGTTACTCGAGCAGGCCGAATTCACCCCTCCACTTT. It codes for CASSYSSRPNSPLHF.

This chain links TRBV5-1 with TRBJ1-6; D not resolved. The CDR3 sequence is 15 residues long. Germline V gives CDR1 SGHRS, CDR2 YFSETQ. V was cut by 0 bases and J by 7 bases, with 11 bases left in between. For the CDR3, the DNA is TGCGCCAGCAGCTTGGACAGCTCATACAATTCACCCCTCCACTTT. Its translation is CASSLDSSYNSPLHF.

The V and J genes are TRBV5-1 and TRBJ1-2, with D hard to call. V was clipped by 4 bases and J by 2 bases, with 18 bases between them. The CDR3 covers 16 residues. The V gene's germline CDR1 is SGHRS and CDR2 YFSETQ. This CDR3 is CASSARGWGGNYGYTF. CDR3 in DNA: TGCGCCAGCAGCGCTCGAGGCTGGGGAGGAAACTATGGCTACACCTTC.

This clone showed up just a few times. V gene TRBV11-2 combines with J gene TRBJ2-1, with TRBD1 identical over 7 bases. Germline V gene data show CDR1 as SGHAT and CDR2 as FQNNGV. V lost 7 bases, J lost 8 bases, and 8 bases stayed unmatched. The CDR3 length is 13 residues. CDR3 in amino acids: CASKKTGVHEQFF. The CDR3 region has the DNA TGTGCCAGCAAAAAAACAGGGGTGCATGAGCAGTTCTTC.

The CDR3 DNA sequence: TGTGCCAGCAGCTGGGGACAGGGGGCAGGCGAGCAGTACTTC. As protein: CASSWGQGAGEQYF. The rearrangement links TRBV5-4 to TRBJ2-7; 12 nucleotides align to TRBD1. Germline V gene sequence: CDR1 SGHNT, CDR2 YYREEE (reference sequence). The CDR3 consists of 14 residues. The trim removed 3 bases at V and 6 bases at J, leaving 4 bases unmatched.

The J gene is TRBJ2-1, the V gene TRBV25-1; 9 bases are a match to TRBD2. This CDR3 spans 15 amino acids. With 3 bases clipped from V and 4 bases from J, the junction kept 4 bases outside the gene matches. The V gene's germline CDR1 is MGHDK and CDR2 SYGVNS. In nucleotides, the CDR3 is TGTGCCAGCAGTGATTATGCGGGAGGGTACAATGAGCAGTTCTTC. Translating it yields CASSDYAGGYNEQFF.

This clone was seen just once. This sequence joins TRBV5-4 and TRBJ1-4; 7 positions agree with TRBD1. After removal of 2 bases from V and 3 bases from J, the junction contained 4 bases not matched to a gene. CDR3 length equals 15 residues. CDR1 and CDR2 from the germline V gene are SGHNT and YYREEE (reference sequence). This chain's CDR3 is CASSLPGQANEKLFF. The DNA of the CDR3 is TGTGCCAGCAGCTTACCCGGACAGGCTAATGAAAAACTGTTTTTT.